This TCR beta chain was captured in a study of CD8 T cells in ankylosing spondylitis. The germline V gene has CDR1 SGHRS and CDR2 YFSETQ. This CDR3 is 13 amino acids long. Trimming removed 0 bases at V and 4 bases at J, with 7 bases between. TCRdb itself ran the 5' RACE reads through MiXCR, one entry per CDR3 protein. The sample records about 240,000 distinct CDR3 sequences, 10% being singletons. In its sample, this clonotype was seen many times. The source material was blood, either unsorted or a sorted T cell fraction (not recorded which). The rearrangement joins TRBV5-1 to TRBJ1-2; D is undetermined. The source of this sequence is a male donor with ankylosing spondylitis or in good health (not recorded which). Here the CDR3 reads CASSLDGSYGYTF. The CDR3 DNA reads TGCGCCAGCAGCTTGGACGGTAGCTATGGCTACACCTTC.